The rows below give T cell receptor beta chains drawn from one sample of a study of control samples from healthy donors and cancer patients. TCRdb's copy holds only in-frame clones and misses some; the assay was immunoSEQ multiplex PCR. In the table there are 120,000 or so clones, 92% of which are singletons. The sequenced sample was PBMCs. Every receptor here comes from an elderly man with head and neck cancer. Both conserved end residues are part of each CDR3. The order of the fields is CDR3 length, clone size, J gene, V gene, D gene, CDR3 protein, CDR3 DNA. A D gene is named only where the DNA matches it firmly. A row's size may be missing; if present it is once, few, many or a size class.

CDR3 length: 15; clone size: NA; J gene: TRBJ1-5; V gene: TRBV4-1; D gene: NA; CDR3 protein: CASSQASGGNQPQHF; CDR3 DNA: TGCGCCAGCAGCCAAGCTTCAGGGGGCAATCAGCCCCAGCATTTT
CDR3 length: 9; clone size: NA; J gene: TRBJ2-1; V gene: TRBV7-2; D gene: NA; CDR3 protein: CASSKQQFF; CDR3 DNA: TGTGCCAGCAGCAAACAACAGTTCTTC
CDR3 length: 13; clone size: NA; J gene: TRBJ2-5; V gene: TRBV5-4; D gene: NA; CDR3 protein: CASSLTQHSGWYF; CDR3 DNA: TGTGCCAGCAGTCTAACCCAGCATTCAGGGTGGTACTTC
CDR3 length: 15; clone size: few; J gene: TRBJ1-5; V gene: TRBV10-3; D gene: NA; CDR3 protein: CAISTGTVSNQPQHF; CDR3 DNA: TGTGCCATCAGTACCGGGACGGTTAGCAATCAGCCCCAGCATTTT
CDR3 length: 14; clone size: NA; J gene: TRBJ2-7; V gene: TRBV9; D gene: TRBD2; CDR3 protein: CASSVAGGPYEQYF; CDR3 DNA: TGTGCCAGCAGCGTAGCGGGAGGGCCCTACGAGCAGTACTTC
CDR3 length: 14; clone size: NA; J gene: TRBJ2-7; V gene: TRBV12-5; D gene: NA; CDR3 protein: CASGSPSRGYEQYF; CDR3 DNA: TGTGCTAGTGGATCCCCCAGTAGGGGATACGAGCAGTACTTC
CDR3 length: 14; clone size: NA; J gene: TRBJ2-2; V gene: TRBV7-9; D gene: TRBD1; CDR3 protein: CASSTGVNTGELFF; CDR3 DNA: TGTGCCAGCAGCACAGGGGTTAACACCGGGGAGCTGTTTTTT
CDR3 length: 14; clone size: NA; J gene: TRBJ2-3; V gene: TRBV7-2; D gene: NA; CDR3 protein: CASSFGGRPDTQYF; CDR3 DNA: TGTGCCAGCAGCTTTGGGGGGAGGCCAGATACGCAGTATTTT
CDR3 length: 17; clone size: NA; J gene: TRBJ2-1; V gene: TRBV7-2; D gene: NA; CDR3 protein: CASSFTSGTIRYNEQFF; CDR3 DNA: TGTGCCAGCAGCTTCACCTCCGGGACAATAAGGTACAATGAGCAGTTCTTC
CDR3 length: 17; clone size: NA; J gene: TRBJ2-7; V gene: TRBV20-1; D gene: TRBD2; CDR3 protein: CSASRLAGGPSSYEQYF; CDR3 DNA: TGCAGTGCTAGTCGACTAGCGGGGGGACCGAGCTCCTACGAGCAGTACTTC
CDR3 length: 15; clone size: NA; J gene: TRBJ2-5; V gene: TRBV3-1/TRBV3-2; D gene: TRBD2; CDR3 protein: CASSPSGTQKETQYF; CDR3 DNA: TGTGCCAGCAGCCCTAGCGGGACCCAAAAGGAGACCCAGTACTTC
CDR3 length: 15; clone size: NA; J gene: TRBJ2-1; V gene: TRBV6-1; D gene: NA; CDR3 protein: CASSEAGDIRNEQFF; CDR3 DNA: TGTGCCAGCAGTGAAGCTGGGGACATTCGAAATGAGCAGTTCTTC
CDR3 length: 16; clone size: NA; J gene: TRBJ1-3; V gene: TRBV10-3; D gene: NA; CDR3 protein: CAISKGGTFSGNTIYF; CDR3 DNA: TGTGCCATCAGCAAGGGAGGGACCTTCTCTGGAAACACCATATATTTT
CDR3 length: 15; clone size: NA; J gene: TRBJ1-6; V gene: TRBV7-9; D gene: NA; CDR3 protein: CASRLTGGYNSPLHF; CDR3 DNA: TGTGCCAGCAGATTGACAGGTGGCTATAATTCACCCCTCCACTTT
CDR3 length: 16; clone size: NA; J gene: TRBJ1-3; V gene: TRBV6-1; D gene: TRBD1; CDR3 protein: CASSEDHRGFRNTIYF; CDR3 DNA: TGTGCCAGCAGTGAAGATCACAGGGGATTCCGAAACACCATATATTTT